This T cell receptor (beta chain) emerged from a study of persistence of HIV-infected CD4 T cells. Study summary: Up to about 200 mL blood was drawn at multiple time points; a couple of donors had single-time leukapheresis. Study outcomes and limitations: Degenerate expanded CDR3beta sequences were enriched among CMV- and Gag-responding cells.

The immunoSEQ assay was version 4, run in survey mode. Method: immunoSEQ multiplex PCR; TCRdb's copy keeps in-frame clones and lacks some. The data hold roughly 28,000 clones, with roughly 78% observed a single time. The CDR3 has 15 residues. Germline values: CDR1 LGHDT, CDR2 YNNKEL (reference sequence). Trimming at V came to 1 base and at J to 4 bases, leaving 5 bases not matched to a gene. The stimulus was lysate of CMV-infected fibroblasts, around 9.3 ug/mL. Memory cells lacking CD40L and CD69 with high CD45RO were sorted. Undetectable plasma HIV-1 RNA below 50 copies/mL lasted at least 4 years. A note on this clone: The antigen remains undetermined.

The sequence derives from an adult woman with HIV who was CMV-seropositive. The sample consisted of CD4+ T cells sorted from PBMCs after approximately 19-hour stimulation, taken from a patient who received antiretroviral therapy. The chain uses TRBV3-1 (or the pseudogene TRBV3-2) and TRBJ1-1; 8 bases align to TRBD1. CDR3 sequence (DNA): TGTGCCAGCAGCCAAGTAACAGGGGGGGGCACTGAAGCTTTCTTT. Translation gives CASSQVTGGGTEAFF.